This entry concerns a single TCR beta chain. No cognate antigen has been identified for it. No qualities accompany the bases; no much larger clone lies one base away. TCRbeta CDR3 regions were amplified from genomic DNA by means of the immunoSEQ Assay, a bias-controlled multiplex PCR. As for the original processing: The number of nucleated cells in each sample was estimated from the amplification of reference gene primers within the assay. To quantify the absolute abundance of each unique TCRbeta CDR3 rearrangement, sequence reads were collapsed and filtered. Productive Simpson clonality was computed per sample as the square root of Simpson's diversity index over productive rearrangements. In TCRdb, the immuneACCESS table is reduced to in-frame sequences with V and J assigned. These tables do not hold every clone; where another copy was compared, an unresolved V gene accounts for under half, and the others remain unexplained. V and J calls plus clone size are reproduced from that table; the DNA served to infer D and trimming. The sample has approximately 260,000 clones on record, over 70% of them singletons. 9.5% to 13% of the sample belongs to the ten largest clones.

In Seattle, one collaborating source enrolled patients while the infection was active and tracked those patients longitudinally over the course of disease. The collaborating institutions used their own protocols to collect whole blood in K2EDTA tubes. For TCRbeta analysis, collaborators shipped samples in one of three forms: frozen whole blood, isolated PBMCs, or DNA extracted from either of those sample types. The sample originates from a study of blood T cell repertoires in COVID-19 (dated by TCRdb to the early 2020s). Describing the broader study: Collaborator samples came from the United States, Italy and Spain and covered acute and convalescent phases of COVID-19. Where available, HLA class I and class II types were taken from metadata supplied by the sample provider and were not determined by assay-based typing. A freely available public database, intended as a resource for researchers studying the immune response to SARS-CoV-2, is where the repertoires were released. The prospective study material was composed of cDNA or gDNA derived from T cells, B-cell-depleted T cells, or PBMCs. Samples were obtained from the ongoing ImmuneRACE study (first 160 participants) and from 950 to 1,500 subjects provided by 6 global collaborators. Nearly every sample came with metadata listing a de-identified subject ID, COVID-19 status, age in years and sex. Subjects who had been exposed to COVID-19, were actively infected with it, or had recovered from it provided the deeply sampled blood TCRbeta repertoires that made up the dataset. Broad study findings and their caveats: The quantity of clinical and demographic metadata differed by source and by participant and was supplied without curation.

The receptor comes from a woman aged 70-85 years with COVID-19, enrolled during active disease. Material for sequencing was peripheral blood.

The DNA reads TGTGCCTGGAGGGTCGCAGGAAACACTGAAGCTTTCTTT. Its protein is CAWRVAGNTEAFF. The chain is made from TRBV30 and TRBJ1-1, with the D gene not confidently named. The CDR3 measures 13 amino acids from cysteine to phenylalanine. Only the CDR3 part of the read is kept: 39 bases, read in frame from the first base. The germline V gene (reference sequence) sets CDR1 to GTSNPN and CDR2 to SVGIG. A distance of 10 bases separates the germline ends of V and J, which lose 3 bases and 2 bases respectively.